Each of the 6 T cell receptor beta chains below was sequenced from the same sample in a study of blood T cells in healthy people across ages. Primed by a sample-barcoded 5' primer and a J-beta primer mix, a second PCR proceeded for about 7 to 11 cycles. MiXCR was run by TCRdb on the 5' RACE reads, yielding one entry per CDR3 protein. The repertoire has 730,000 or so distinct CDR3 sequences, around 46% of them found once; the top ten carry around 20%. Sequences were obtained from blood. Source of these receptors: a woman aged 60 to 75 in good health.

The genes are TRBV3-1 and TRBJ1-2, with D unclear. V lost 1 base and J lost 6, with 3 bases in between. Germline CDR1 is LGHDT and CDR2 is YNNKEL (reference sequence). The CDR3 has 11 amino acids. The CDR3 coding sequence is TGTGCCAGCAGCCAAGGTCATGGCTACACCTTC. This encodes CASSQGHGYTF.

The rearrangement joins TRBV20-1 to TRBJ1-4; D unresolved. Germline-derived CDR1 and CDR2 are DFQATT and SNEGSKA (reference sequence). The CDR3 contains 14 residues. The V and J ends lost 0 bases and 1 base respectively, with 6 bases between them. This CDR3 reads CSARDHGTNEKLFF. Here the CDR3 DNA reads TGCAGTGCTAGAGATCACGGAACTAATGAAAAACTGTTTTTT.

The sample holds a few counts of this clonotype. The genes are TRBV7-3 and TRBJ1-6, with D unclear. The CDR3 covers 16 residues. The germline V and J ends were trimmed by 0 bases and 10 bases, with 16 bases remaining between them. Germline CDR1 reads SGHTA; CDR2 reads FQGTGA. The CDR3 coding sequence is TGTGCCAGCAGCTTAACGGGAGGGTTCGCCGGATCACCCCTCCACTTT. Its translation: CASSLTGGFAGSPLHF.

As regards this clonotype: One end of the junction varies from germline; a read error may be responsible. The rearrangement uses TRBV9 and TRBJ1-5; D is undetermined. The CDR3 has 15 amino acids. In germline, CDR1 is SGDLS, CDR2 YYNGEE. The DNA of the CDR3 is TGTGCCAGCAGCCCCGACGGGGATAGCAGTCAGCCCCAGCATTTT. Protein product: CASSPDGDSSQPQHF. Full variable domain (remainder filled in from reference TRBV9 and TRBJ1-5): DSGVTQTPKHLITATGQRVTLRCSPRSGDLSVYWYQQSLDQGLQFLIQYYNGEERAKGNILERFSAQQFPDLHSELNLSSLELGDSALYFCASSPDGDSSQPQHFGDGTRLSIL.

V gene TRBV10-3 combines with J gene TRBJ1-1; D might be TRBD1 (5 bases). There are 14 residues in the CDR3. The germline V and J ends were trimmed by 3 bases and 0 bases, with 8 bases remaining between them. Germline CDR1 ENHRY, CDR2 SYGVKD. CDR3 sequence reads: CAISDGGMNTEAFF. In DNA form, the CDR3 reads TGTGCCATCAGTGATGGGGGGATGAACACTGAAGCTTTCTTT.

This clonotype is a singleton in its sample. The chain links TRBV2 to TRBJ2-5; possible D gene TRBD2, 6 bases. The closer fit of TRBJ2-7 to the DNA end suggests the J call may be wrong. The germline V gene encodes CDR1 SNHLY and CDR2 FYNNEI. The CDR3 runs 14 residues. The CDR3 loop is CASKVGRENYEQYF. The CDR3 coding sequence is TGTGCCAGCAAGGTTGGCCGGGAGAACTACGAGCAGTACTTC.